One sample yielded the 4 T cell receptor beta chains listed below, sequenced in a study of blood T cell repertoires in COVID-19. Produced via immunoSEQ multiplex PCR; TCRdb's table is partial and in-frame only. The repertoire holds under 150,000 clones, with over 70% as singletons. Sequencing was done on a sample of peripheral blood. The receptor source for this set is a man aged 45-65 years with acute or convalescent COVID-19.

The rearrangement links TRBV11-2 to TRBJ2-1, with D tentatively TRBD1 (6 bases). The CDR3 has 15 residues. CDR1 SGHAT and CDR2 FQNNGV come from the germline V gene. With 6 bases removed from V and 1 base from J, the gap between germline ends came to 13 bases. This chain's CDR3 is CASSSNRGSYNEQFF. CDR3 bases: TGTGCCAGCAGTTCGAATAGGGGGTCCTACAATGAGCAGTTCTTC.

The chain joins TRBV5-1 to TRBJ1-1; 7 nucleotides line up with TRBD1. V lost 5 bases and J lost 0; bases outside the gene matches: 4. The length of the CDR3 is 14 residues. Per germline, CDR1 SGHRS and CDR2 YFSETQ. CDR3 sequence reads: CASRLTGMNTEAFF. CDR3 coding DNA: TGCGCCAGCAGGCTGACAGGGATGAACACTGAAGCTTTCTTT.

V and J are TRBV3-1 (or the pseudogene TRBV3-2) and TRBJ1-2, with TRBD1 matching 7 bases. Germline V gives CDR1 LGHDT, CDR2 YNNKEL (reference sequence). The ends lost 4 bases at V and 4 bases at J; junction bases unmatched: 3. The CDR3 runs to 13 residues. The CDR3 DNA reads TGTGCCAGCAGCCTCCAGGGGGGCTATGGCTACACCTTC. As protein: CASSLQGGYGYTF.

V and J are TRBV19 and TRBJ2-1; TRBD2 matches 8 bases. Germline loops: CDR1 LNHDA, CDR2 SQIVND (reference sequence). V lost 7 bases, J lost 0 bases, and 8 bases stayed unmatched. This CDR3 is 16 amino acids long. The CDR3: CASTSGGGSSYNEQFF. The CDR3 DNA sequence: TGTGCCAGTACCTCAGGCGGGGGGAGCTCCTACAATGAGCAGTTCTTC.